These 28 T cell receptor beta chains came from one sample sequenced in a study of metastatic and nonmetastatic thyroid tumors. TCRdb reanalyzed the PCR reads via MiXCR. The data hold fewer than 7,500 clones, with 25% to 35% observed a single time. Thyroid surgery was performed in patients who had received no treatment beforehand. Sequencing was done on a sample of adjacent normal tissue. These receptor sequences come from a female donor with papillary thyroid cancer or a benign thyroid nodule (not recorded which). Some clones in this sample may be carry-over from other donors' samples.

The V call is TRBV10-1, the J call TRBJ1-5; 10 bases are shared with TRBD1. The CDR3 sequence is 20 residues long. CDR1 WNHNN and CDR2 SYGVQD come from the germline V gene (reference sequence). V lost 6 bases, J lost 1 base, and 18 bases stayed unmatched. In nucleotides, the CDR3 is TGCGCCAGCAGGGATAGGGACAGGGGACTGTCTCTCGCGAGCAATCAGCCCCAGCATTTT. Translated, it gives CASRDRDRGLSLASNQPQHF.

The chain couples TRBV11-3 to TRBJ2-3; tentative D call: TRBD2 (5 bases). Germline V CDR1 and CDR2: SGHNT, YENEEA. The V and J ends lost 5 bases and 1 base respectively, with 7 bases between them. CDR3 length: 13 residues. The CDR3 nucleotides read TGTGCCAGCAGCGACGGGGGCACAGATACGCAGTATTTT. It encodes CASSDGGTDTQYF.

Many counts were recorded for this clone. This could be a read error, since a much larger clone is one nucleotide away. This CDR3 is also generated by other DNA sequences in the sample. The chain employs TRBV6-1 and TRBJ2-7; tentatively, D is TRBD1 (6 bases). This CDR3 is built from 17 residues. Germline V CDR1 and CDR2: MNHNS, SASEGT. Trimming stripped 1 base from V and 2 bases from J, with 18 bases between. The CDR3 sequence: CASSEDGGLGLPYEQYF. The DNA of the CDR3 is TGTGCCAGCAGTGAAGATGGGGGCTTAGGACTTCCCTACGAGCAGTACTTC.

The J gene is TRBJ1-3, the V gene TRBV27; 7 bases map to TRBD1. CDR1 and CDR2 (germline): MNHEY, SMNVEV (reference sequence). J was trimmed by 1 base and V by 5 bases; bases with no gene match: 5. The CDR3 extends over 15 amino acids. CDR3 amino acids: CASSLTGESGNTIYF. The CDR3 bases are TGTGCCAGCAGTCTTACAGGGGAGTCTGGAAACACCATATATTTT.

The chain combines TRBV28 with TRBJ1-2; a weak D match, TRBD1 (6 bases). Germline CDR1 and CDR2: MDHEN and SYDVKM. The CDR3 contains 15 residues. Trimming shortened V by 5 bases and J by 0 bases, and 13 bases separated the two germline ends. As DNA, the CDR3 is TGTGCCAGCAGTGTGGACAGTCTAGCTAACTATGGCTACACCTTC. Amino acid sequence: CASSVDSLANYGYTF.

By share of the sample, this clone is medium-sized. The chain recombines TRBV5-1 with TRBJ2-5; 11 bases are shared with TRBD2. Germline CDR1 and CDR2: SGHRS and YFSETQ. This CDR3 has 15 amino acids. V gave up 5 bases and J gave up 5 bases; unmatched junction bases: 8. The CDR3 region is CASRPIAGGRETQYF. The CDR3, as DNA: TGCGCCAGCAGACCCATAGCGGGAGGGCGCGAGACCCAGTACTTC.

A note on this clone: The junction differs from germline at one of its ends, possibly a read error. At the DNA level, this CDR3 is encoded by other sequences in the same sample as well. The chain couples TRBV5-1 to TRBJ2-1, with 9 bases fitting TRBD2. CDR1 SGHRS and CDR2 YFSETQ come from the germline V gene. The CDR3 is 16 residues long. The CDR3 protein is CASSLTGSGSGNEQFF. The CDR3 DNA follows: TGCGCCAGCAGCTTGACGGGTAGCGGGAGTGGCAATGAACAGTTCTTC.

This clone is labeled as medium-sized (0.01 to 0.1%). V gene TRBV3-1 combines with J gene TRBJ2-7; D is unresolved. Germline values: CDR1 LGHDT, CDR2 YNNKEL (reference sequence). The ends were cut back, 3 bases at V and 6 bases at J, with 12 bases in the middle. The CDR3 is made up of 13 amino acids. Here the CDR3 DNA reads TGTGCCAGCAGCCATCCCGGCCGCGGCGAGCAGTACTTC. Protein: CASSHPGRGEQYF.

In this sample, this clone is medium-sized. This rearrangement joins TRBV3-1 to TRBJ1-1, with D uncertain. Germline V gene lookup returns CDR1 LGHDT and CDR2 YNNKEL (reference sequence). With 3 bases removed from V and 5 bases from J, the gap between germline ends came to 10 bases. CDR3 length equals 13 residues. CDR3 sequence (DNA): TGTGCCAGCAGCCAGACGCTAGGGACTGAAGCTTTCTTT. This gives the protein CASSQTLGTEAFF.

This clone was counted ten times or more. This rearrangement joins TRBV14 to TRBJ2-1; 7 bases are a match to TRBD1. CDR3 length: 17 residues. V was pared by 3 bases and J by 1 base, with 9 bases of the junction left unmatched. CDR1 and CDR2 (germline): SGHDN, FVKESK. The CDR3 coding sequence is TGTGCCAGCAGCCATGCTGACAGGGCTGGTTCCTACAATGAGCAGTTCTTC. Protein product: CASSHADRAGSYNEQFF. Full variable domain (outside the CDR3, taken from reference TRBV14 and TRBJ2-1): EAGVTQFPSHSVIEKGQTVTLRCDPISGHDNLYWYRRVMGKEIKFLLHFVKESKQDESGMPNNRFLAERTGGTYSTLKVQPAELEDSGVYFCASSHADRAGSYNEQFFGPGTRLTVL.

By its share, this clone is medium-sized. The chain uses TRBV5-1 and TRBJ2-5; D perhaps matches TRBD1 (6 bases). There are 15 residues in the CDR3. V lost 0 bases and J lost 5, with 14 bases in between. The germline V gene has CDR1 SGHRS and CDR2 YFSETQ. The CDR3 nucleotides read TGCGCCAGCAGCTTGGTCCCCACTAGGGGGGAGACCCAGTACTTC. It codes for CASSLVPTRGETQYF.

The gene calls are TRBV5-6 and TRBJ2-7; a weak D match, TRBD2 (6 bases). The CDR3 loop spans 15 amino acids. Per the germline V gene, CDR1 is SGHDT and CDR2 is YYEEEE. Trimming pared 1 base from V and 6 bases from J, leaving 17 bases between. CDR3 nucleotides: TGTGCCAGCAGCTTGTCAGCGGGTGGTAAAGGCGAGCAGTACTTC. It yields the protein CASSLSAGGKGEQYF.

This clone was counted a few times. This chain links TRBV28 with TRBJ2-1; D gene unclear. V gave up 8 bases and J gave up 6 bases, with 11 bases separating them. The V gene's germline CDR1 is MDHEN and CDR2 SYDVKM. This CDR3 spans 12 amino acids. The CDR3 DNA follows: TGTGCCAGCTCGGTGTCGGGCAATGAGCAGTTCTTC. The encoded protein is CASSVSGNEQFF.

The chain carries TRBV20-1 and TRBJ2-1; tentatively, D is TRBD1 (6 bases). This CDR3 contains 14 residues. V was trimmed by 6 bases and J by 0 bases, leaving 12 bases between them. From germline, CDR1 is DFQATT and CDR2 SNEGSKA (reference sequence). This chain's CDR3 is CSAPADSSYNEQFF. DNA of the CDR3: TGCAGTGCCCCAGCGGACAGCTCCTACAATGAGCAGTTCTTC.

This clone was observed a few times. This chain joins TRBV6-1 and TRBJ2-7; unclear D gene. V was shortened by 6 bases and J by 3 bases, with 12 bases between the two germline ends. Germline V lookup: CDR1 MNHNS, CDR2 SASEGT. The length of the CDR3 is 13 residues. Here the CDR3 DNA reads TGTGCCAGCAGGAAGGAAAGAGGCTACGAGCAGTACTTC. It translates to CASRKERGYEQYF.

This clone is labeled as medium-sized. V usage is TRBV30 and J usage is TRBJ2-5; the D is unclear. V dropped 2 bases and J dropped 5 bases, with 9 bases sitting between them. Germline lookup yields CDR1 GTSNPN and CDR2 SVGIG (reference sequence). There are 12 residues in the CDR3. Written as DNA, the CDR3 is TGTGCCTGGAGTCTCTCCGGGGAGACCCAGTACTTC. Amino acids: CAWSLSGETQYF.

In this sample, this clone is medium-sized. The chain couples TRBV10-2 to TRBJ1-2; D not certain. Trimming took off 6 bases at V and 1 base at J, with 3 bases between the two ends. Looked up from germline, CDR1 is WSHSY and CDR2 is SAAADI. The length of the CDR3 is 11 residues. The CDR3 spells CASRGNYGYTF. CDR3 DNA: TGCGCCAGCAGGGGTAACTATGGCTACACCTTC.

Comment on this clone: The same CDR3 arises from other DNA sequences in this sample as well. J is TRBJ2-2 and V is TRBV4-1; D unresolved. CDR3 length: 16 residues. Germline values: CDR1 MGHRA, CDR2 YSYEKL. V was trimmed by 1 base and J by 6 bases, leaving 15 bases between them. The CDR3 nucleotides read TGCGCCAGCAGCCAAGGTGATAGGGCTTGGGCCGGGGAGCTGTTTTTT. It encodes CASSQGDRAWAGELFF.

For this clone: The junction differs from germline at one of its ends, possibly a read error. The CDR3 spells CASSLSWRLRGEQYF. As DNA, the CDR3 is TGTGCCAGCAGTTTAAGCTGGCGGCTTCGTGGCGAGCAGTACTTT. This sequence joins TRBV28 and TRBJ2-7, with D unclear. Germline V gene sequence: CDR1 MDHEN, CDR2 SYDVKM. This CDR3 region has 15 residues.

J is TRBJ2-6 and V is TRBV18; TRBD1 is a possible D gene (6 bases). Looked up from germline, CDR1 is KGHSH and CDR2 is LQKENI. The V end lost 6 bases, the J end lost 1 base, and 16 bases lay between the germline ends. The CDR3 spans 17 residues. CDR3 sequence (DNA): TGTGCCAGCTCCCCTGGGGGCAGCCCTTCTGGGGCCAACGTCCTGACTTTC. Protein product: CASSPGGSPSGANVLTF.

Details on this clone: One end of the junction fails to match germline, which may point to a read error. The chain combines TRBV28 with TRBJ2-5; D possibly corresponds to TRBD2 (6 bases). The CDR3 runs to 12 residues. Looked up from germline, CDR1 is MDHEN and CDR2 is SYDVKM. The CDR3 sequence: CASSAGKEIQYF. The CDR3 region has the DNA TGTGCCAGCAGTGCGGGAAAAGAGATCCAGTACTTC.

In this sample, this clone is medium-sized. A junction boundary mismatches the germline segment, possibly from a read error. This chain joins TRBV11-3 and TRBJ2-1; tentatively, D is TRBD1 or TRBD2 (6 bases each). Germline V gives CDR1 SGHNT, CDR2 YENEEA. The CDR3 is made up of 15 amino acids. DNA for the CDR3: TGTGCCAGCAGCCTAGAAACGGGGGCCTCCAATGAGCAGTTCTTC. The encoded protein is CASSLETGASNEQFF.

This clone showed up just once. The chain is built from TRBV20-1 and TRBJ1-2; 7 positions agree with TRBD1. The CDR3 extends over 16 amino acids. Unmatched junction bases numbered 16, after V lost 5 bases and J lost 4 bases. Germline CDR1 DFQATT, CDR2 SNEGSKA (reference sequence). The CDR3 sequence is CSARVSSNGQVYGYTF. CDR3 nucleotide sequence: TGCAGTGCTCGCGTATCCAGCAATGGACAGGTCTATGGCTACACCTTC.

This clone is termed medium-sized. This chain links TRBV29-1 with TRBJ2-7; D is unclear. The CDR3 totals 12 residues. V was trimmed by 3 bases and J by 7 bases, leaving 13 bases between them. The germline V gene has CDR1 SQVTM and CDR2 ANQGSEA. CDR3 DNA: TGCAGCGTTGACGGGCCTATGGGGGAGCAGTACTTC. Amino acids: CSVDGPMGEQYF.

This clone came up many times. The rearrangement uses TRBV7-9 and TRBJ2-3, with TRBD1 matching 8 bases. This CDR3 has 17 residues. CDR1 SEHNR and CDR2 FQNEAQ come from the germline V gene (reference sequence). V trimming: 5 bases; J trimming: 0 bases; junction bases outside the gene matches: 10. CDR3 sequence: CASSRPRGQASTDTQYF. In nucleotides, the CDR3 is TGTGCCAGCAGCCGACCTAGGGGACAGGCAAGCACAGATACGCAGTATTTT.

Comment on this clone: Sequence at one end of the junction differs from germline and may be a read error. The gene calls are TRBV29-1 and TRBJ1-2; D is possibly TRBD1 (5 bases). Germline loops: CDR1 SQVTM, CDR2 ANQGSEA. This CDR3 comprises 14 residues. DNA for the CDR3: TGCAGCGTTGCCCGGGGGAGAGCTAACTATGGATACACCTTC. Residues: CSVARGRANYGYTF.

This clone rates as medium-sized. For the CDR3, the DNA is TGCGCCAGCAGTCTGAGGGGGGCGGGTGACTATGGCTACACCTTC. Translated, it gives CASSLRGAGDYGYTF. The gene calls are TRBV4-1 and TRBJ1-2; possible D gene TRBD1, 6 bases. Germline assignment: CDR1 MGHRA and CDR2 YSYEKL. The CDR3 contains 15 residues. With 6 bases removed from V and 3 bases from J, the gap between germline ends came to 17 bases.

This clone was detected only a few times. This could be a read error, since a much larger clone is one nucleotide away. The chain links TRBV6-1 to TRBJ2-7; 8 nucleotides line up with TRBD1. This CDR3 is built from 14 residues. Germline CDR1 is MNHNS and CDR2 is SASEGT. For the CDR3, the DNA is TGTGCCAACAGTGTCGGACAGGGTCCCTACGAGCAGTACTTC. Amino acids: CANSVGQGPYEQYF.